This T cell receptor beta chain derives from a study of blood T cell repertoires in COVID-19. Study-level background: COVID-19 samples from acute and convalescent phases originated in the United States, Italy and Spain.

Per the authors' pipeline: Reference gene primer amplification in the assay estimated nucleated cell counts. Profiled with immunoSEQ multiplex PCR; TCRdb holds only in-frame clones, not every one. V and J calls plus clone size are reproduced from that table; the DNA served to infer D and trimming. The sample carries about 280,000 clones, around 90% recorded once. CDR1 is SEHNR and CDR2 is FQNEAQ in the germline V gene (reference sequence). The V segment lost 4 bases and the J segment 2 bases; nucleotides outside the gene matches: 11. This CDR3 has 17 residues. Sequenced sample: peripheral blood. The genes are TRBV7-9 and TRBJ1-3; 7 bases fit TRBD1. The sequence derives from a woman in her fifties or sixties who had recovered from COVID-19. The CDR3 region is CASSYPRTGPTGNTIYF. The CDR3 bases are TGTGCCAGCAGCTACCCCAGGACAGGCCCTACTGGAAACACCATATATTTT.